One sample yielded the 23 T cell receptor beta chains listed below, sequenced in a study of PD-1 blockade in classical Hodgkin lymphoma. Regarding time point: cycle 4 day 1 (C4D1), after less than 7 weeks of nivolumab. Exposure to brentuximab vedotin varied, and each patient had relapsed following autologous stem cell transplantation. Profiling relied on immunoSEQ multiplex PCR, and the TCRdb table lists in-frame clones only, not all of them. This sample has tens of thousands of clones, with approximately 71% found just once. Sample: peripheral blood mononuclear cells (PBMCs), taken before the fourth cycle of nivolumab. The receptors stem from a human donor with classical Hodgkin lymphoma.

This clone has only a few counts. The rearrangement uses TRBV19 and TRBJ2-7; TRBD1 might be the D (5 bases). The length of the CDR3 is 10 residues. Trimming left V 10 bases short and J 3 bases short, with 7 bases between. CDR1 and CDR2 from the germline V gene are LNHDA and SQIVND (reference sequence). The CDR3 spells CATRGYEQYF. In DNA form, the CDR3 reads TGTGCCACAAGGGGCTACGAGCAGTACTTC.

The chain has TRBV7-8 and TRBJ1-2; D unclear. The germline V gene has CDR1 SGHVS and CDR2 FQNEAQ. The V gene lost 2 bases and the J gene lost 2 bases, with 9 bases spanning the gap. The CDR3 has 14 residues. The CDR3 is CASSLNVINYGYTF. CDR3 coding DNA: TGTGCCAGCAGCTTAAATGTAATAAACTATGGCTACACCTTC.

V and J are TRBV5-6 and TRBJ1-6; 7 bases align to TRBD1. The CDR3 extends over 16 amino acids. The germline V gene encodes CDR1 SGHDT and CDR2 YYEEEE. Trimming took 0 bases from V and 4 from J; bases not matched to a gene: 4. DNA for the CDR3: TGTGCCAGCAGCTTGGGGGCAGGGGGATATAATTCACCCCTCCACTTT. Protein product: CASSLGAGGYNSPLHF.

CDR3 amino acids: CASSLSSGPGDEQYF. CDR3 DNA sequence: TGTGCCAGTAGTCTTTCTAGCGGGCCTGGGGACGAGCAGTACTTC. This sequence joins TRBV19 and TRBJ2-7; 8 nucleotides agree with TRBD2. Germline CDR1 LNHDA, CDR2 SQIVND (reference sequence). Unmatched junction bases numbered 11, after V lost 5 bases and J lost 5 bases. This CDR3 has 15 residues.

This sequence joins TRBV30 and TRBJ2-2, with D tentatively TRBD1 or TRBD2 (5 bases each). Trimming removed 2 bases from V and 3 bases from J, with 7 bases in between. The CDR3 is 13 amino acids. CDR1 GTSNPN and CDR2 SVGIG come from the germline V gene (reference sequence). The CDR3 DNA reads TGTGCCTGGAGTCTGGGGGACACCGGGGAGCTGTTTTTT. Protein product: CAWSLGDTGELFF.

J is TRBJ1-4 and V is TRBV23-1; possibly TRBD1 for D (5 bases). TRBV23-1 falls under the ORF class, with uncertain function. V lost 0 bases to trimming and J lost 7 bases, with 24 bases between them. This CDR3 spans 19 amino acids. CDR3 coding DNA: TGCGCCAGCAGTCAATCCAGTGATGGCGGTTGGGCAGGGTCTGAAAAACTGTTTTTT. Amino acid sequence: CASSQSSDGGWAGSEKLFF.

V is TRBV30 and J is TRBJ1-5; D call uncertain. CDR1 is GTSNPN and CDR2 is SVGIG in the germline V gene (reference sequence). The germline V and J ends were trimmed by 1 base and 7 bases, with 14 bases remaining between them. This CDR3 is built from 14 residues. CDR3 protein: CAWSAGGYRQPQHF. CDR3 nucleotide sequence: TGTGCCTGGAGTGCGGGAGGGTATAGACAGCCCCAGCATTTT.

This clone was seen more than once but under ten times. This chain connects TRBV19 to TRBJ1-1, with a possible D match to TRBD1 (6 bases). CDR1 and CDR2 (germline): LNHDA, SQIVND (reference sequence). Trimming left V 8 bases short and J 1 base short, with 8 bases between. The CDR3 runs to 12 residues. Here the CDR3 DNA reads TGTGCCAGTCTGACAGGGAACACTGAAGCTTTCTTT. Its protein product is CASLTGNTEAFF.

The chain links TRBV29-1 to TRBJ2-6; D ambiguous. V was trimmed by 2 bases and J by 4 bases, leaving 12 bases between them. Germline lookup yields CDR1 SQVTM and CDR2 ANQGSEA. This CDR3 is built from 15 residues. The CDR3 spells CSVELLGLGANVLTF. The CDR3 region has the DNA TGCAGCGTTGAATTATTGGGGTTAGGGGCCAACGTCCTGACTTTC.

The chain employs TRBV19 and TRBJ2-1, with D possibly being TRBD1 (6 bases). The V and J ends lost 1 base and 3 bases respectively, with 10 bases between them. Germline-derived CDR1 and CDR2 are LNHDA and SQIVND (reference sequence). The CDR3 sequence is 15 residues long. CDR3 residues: CASSIAGHNYNEQFF. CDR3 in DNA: TGTGCCAGTAGTATAGCGGGACACAACTACAATGAGCAGTTCTTC.

The CDR3 DNA sequence: TGCGCCAGCAGTGACCCGACAGGGAGAGAGACCCAGTACTTC. It translates to CASSDPTGRETQYF. V usage is TRBV10-1 and J usage is TRBJ2-5; 7 bases fit TRBD1. The germline gives CDR1 WNHNN, CDR2 SYGVQD (reference sequence). The J segment lost 4 bases and the V segment lost 3 bases, leaving 5 bases of the junction unmatched. The CDR3 is 14 amino acids.

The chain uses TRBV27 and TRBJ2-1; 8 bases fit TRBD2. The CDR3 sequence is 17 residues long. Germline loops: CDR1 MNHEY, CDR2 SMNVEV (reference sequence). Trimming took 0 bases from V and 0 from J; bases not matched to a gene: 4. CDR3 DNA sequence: TGTGCCAGCAGTTTATCCGGCGGGGGGCCCTCCTACAATGAGCAGTTCTTC. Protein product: CASSLSGGGPSYNEQFF.

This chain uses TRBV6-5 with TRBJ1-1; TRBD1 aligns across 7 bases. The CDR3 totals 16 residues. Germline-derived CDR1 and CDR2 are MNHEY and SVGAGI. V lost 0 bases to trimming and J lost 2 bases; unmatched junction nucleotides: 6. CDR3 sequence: CASSYSTGATNTEAFF. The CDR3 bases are TGTGCCAGCAGTTACTCAACAGGGGCTACAAACACTGAAGCTTTCTTT.

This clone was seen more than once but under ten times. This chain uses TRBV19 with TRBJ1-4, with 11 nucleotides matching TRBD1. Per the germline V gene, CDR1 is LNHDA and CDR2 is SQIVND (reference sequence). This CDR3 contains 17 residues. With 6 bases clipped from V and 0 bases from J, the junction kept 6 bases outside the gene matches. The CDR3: CASRPRDRGATNEKLFF. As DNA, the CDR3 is TGTGCCAGTAGGCCCCGGGACAGGGGGGCAACTAATGAAAAACTGTTTTTT.

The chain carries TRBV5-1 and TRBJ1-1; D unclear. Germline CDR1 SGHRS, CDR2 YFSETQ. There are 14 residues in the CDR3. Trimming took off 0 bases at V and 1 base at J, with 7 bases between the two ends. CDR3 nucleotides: TGCGCCAGCAGCTTGGCCCCGGGGAACACTGAAGCTTTCTTT. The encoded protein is CASSLAPGNTEAFF.

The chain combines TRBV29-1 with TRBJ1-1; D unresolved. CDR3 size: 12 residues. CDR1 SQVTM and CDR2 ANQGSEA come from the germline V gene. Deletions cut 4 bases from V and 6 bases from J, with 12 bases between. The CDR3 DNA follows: TGCAGCGTTGTGACGGGTGAGGCTGAAGCTTTCTTT. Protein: CSVVTGEAEAFF.

The CDR3 sequence is CAISEEQGKGYTF. The CDR3 region has the DNA TGTGCCATCAGTGAGGAACAGGGGAAGGGCTACACCTTC. The chain employs TRBV10-3 and TRBJ1-2; TRBD1 aligns across 7 bases. The CDR3 runs 13 residues. Trimming took 2 bases from V and 8 from J; bases not matched to a gene: 5. Looked up from germline, CDR1 is ENHRY and CDR2 is SYGVKD.

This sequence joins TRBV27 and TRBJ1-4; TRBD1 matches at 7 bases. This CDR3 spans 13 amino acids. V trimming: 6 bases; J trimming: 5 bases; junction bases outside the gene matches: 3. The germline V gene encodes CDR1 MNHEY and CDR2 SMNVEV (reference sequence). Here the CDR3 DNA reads TGTGCCAGCAGACCGACAGGGAATGAAAAACTGTTTTTT. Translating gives CASRPTGNEKLFF.

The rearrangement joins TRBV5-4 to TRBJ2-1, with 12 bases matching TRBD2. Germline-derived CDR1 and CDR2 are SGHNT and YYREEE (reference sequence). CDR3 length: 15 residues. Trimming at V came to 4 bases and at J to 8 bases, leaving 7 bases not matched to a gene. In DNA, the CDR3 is TGTGCCAGCAGCAAGCTAGCGGGGGGGCATGATGAGCAGTTCTTC. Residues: CASSKLAGGHDEQFF.

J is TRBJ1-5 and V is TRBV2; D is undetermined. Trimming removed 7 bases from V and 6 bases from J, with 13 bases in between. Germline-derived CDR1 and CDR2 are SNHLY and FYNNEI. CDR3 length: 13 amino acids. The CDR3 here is CASTLRVAQPQHF. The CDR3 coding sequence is TGTGCCAGCACTCTGAGGGTGGCTCAGCCCCAGCATTTT.

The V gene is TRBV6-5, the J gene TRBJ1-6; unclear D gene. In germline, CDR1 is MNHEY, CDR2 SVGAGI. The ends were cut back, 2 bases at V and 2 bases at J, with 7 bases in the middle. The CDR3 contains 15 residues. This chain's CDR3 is CASSYAGTYNSPLHF. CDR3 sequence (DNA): TGTGCCAGCAGTTACGCGGGGACCTATAATTCACCCCTCCACTTT.

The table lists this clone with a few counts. The CDR3 sequence: CASSVGGYPNTEAFF. The CDR3 DNA reads TGTGCCAGCAGTGTGGGGGGCTACCCGAACACTGAAGCTTTCTTT. The chain has TRBV6-1 and TRBJ1-1, with D perhaps TRBD1 (6 bases). Germline-derived CDR1 and CDR2 are MNHNS and SASEGT. The CDR3 has 15 residues. The V and J ends lost 4 bases and 1 base respectively, with 13 bases between them.

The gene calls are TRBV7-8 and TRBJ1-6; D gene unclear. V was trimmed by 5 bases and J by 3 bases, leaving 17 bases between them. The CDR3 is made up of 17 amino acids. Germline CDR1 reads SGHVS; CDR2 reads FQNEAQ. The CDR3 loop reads CASSPDIGRDYNSPLHF. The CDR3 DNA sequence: TGTGCCAGCAGCCCCGATATAGGCAGAGACTATAATTCACCCCTCCACTTT.